One T cell receptor (beta chain) is described in this entry. Patients at the Seattle site were enrolled during active infection and followed longitudinally. Repertoires were generated with immunoSEQ multiplex PCR, while TCRdb's copy carries only in-frame clones and drops some. This sample has about half a million clones, with about 91% found just once. The sample originates from a study of blood T cell repertoires in COVID-19. Across the study: Nucleic acid was either cDNA or gDNA, and it came from T cells, B-cell-depleted T cells, or PBMCs.

Germline V gene lookup returns CDR1 MNHGY and CDR2 SVAAGI. V gave up 7 bases and J gave up 0 bases; unmatched junction bases: 10. This CDR3 comprises 16 residues. Sequences were obtained from peripheral blood. This sequence joins TRBV6-9 and TRBJ2-5; 8 positions agree with TRBD2. The sequence was collected from a man aged 18 to 30 with COVID-19, enrolled during active disease. The CDR3 DNA sequence: TGTGCCAGCAACCGAGCGGGGGTCATGTACCAAGAGACCCAGTACTTC. Protein product: CASNRAGVMYQETQYF.